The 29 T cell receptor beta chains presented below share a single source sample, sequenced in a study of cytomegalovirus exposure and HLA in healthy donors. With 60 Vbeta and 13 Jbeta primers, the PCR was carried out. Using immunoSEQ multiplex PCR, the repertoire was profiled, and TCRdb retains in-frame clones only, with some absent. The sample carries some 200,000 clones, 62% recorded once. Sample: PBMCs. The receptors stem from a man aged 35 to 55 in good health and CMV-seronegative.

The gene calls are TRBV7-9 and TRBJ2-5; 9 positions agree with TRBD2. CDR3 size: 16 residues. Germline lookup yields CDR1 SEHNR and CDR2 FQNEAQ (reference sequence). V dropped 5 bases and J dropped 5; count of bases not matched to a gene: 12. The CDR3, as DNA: TGTGCCAGCAGCCTGGTTGGTCTAGCGGGAAGGGAGACCCAGTACTTC. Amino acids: CASSLVGLAGRETQYF.

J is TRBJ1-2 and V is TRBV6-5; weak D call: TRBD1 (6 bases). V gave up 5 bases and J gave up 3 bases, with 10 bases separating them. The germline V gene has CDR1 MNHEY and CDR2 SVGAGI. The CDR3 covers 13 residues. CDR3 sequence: CASSPGADYGYTF. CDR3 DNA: TGTGCCAGCAGTCCAGGGGCCGACTATGGCTACACCTTC.

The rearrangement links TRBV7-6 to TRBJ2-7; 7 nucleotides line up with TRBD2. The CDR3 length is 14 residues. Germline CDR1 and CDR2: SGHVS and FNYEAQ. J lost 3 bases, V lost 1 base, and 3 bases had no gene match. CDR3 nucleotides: TGTGCCAGCAGCTTAGGCGGGAGTGGCTACGAGCAGTACTTC. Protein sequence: CASSLGGSGYEQYF.

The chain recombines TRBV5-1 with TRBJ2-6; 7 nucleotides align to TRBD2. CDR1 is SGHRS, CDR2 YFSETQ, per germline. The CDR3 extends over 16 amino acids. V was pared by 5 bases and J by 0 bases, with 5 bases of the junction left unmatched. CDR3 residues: CASRASGFSGANVLTF. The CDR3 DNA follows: TGCGCCAGCAGGGCTAGCGGTTTCTCTGGGGCCAACGTCCTGACTTTC.

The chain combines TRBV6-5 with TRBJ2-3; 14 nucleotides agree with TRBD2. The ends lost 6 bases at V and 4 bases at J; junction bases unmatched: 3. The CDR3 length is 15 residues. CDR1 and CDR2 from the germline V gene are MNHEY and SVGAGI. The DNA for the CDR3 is TGTGCCAGCAGCCGACTAGCGGGAGGGCCAGATACGCAGTATTTT. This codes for CASSRLAGGPDTQYF.

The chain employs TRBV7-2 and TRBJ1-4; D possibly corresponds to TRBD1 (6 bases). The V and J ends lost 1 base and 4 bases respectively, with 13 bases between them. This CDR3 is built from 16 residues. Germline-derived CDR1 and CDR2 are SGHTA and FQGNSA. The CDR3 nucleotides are TGTGCCAGCAGCTTAGTTGGCAGGGGTGGTAATGAAAAACTGTTTTTT. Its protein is CASSLVGRGGNEKLFF.

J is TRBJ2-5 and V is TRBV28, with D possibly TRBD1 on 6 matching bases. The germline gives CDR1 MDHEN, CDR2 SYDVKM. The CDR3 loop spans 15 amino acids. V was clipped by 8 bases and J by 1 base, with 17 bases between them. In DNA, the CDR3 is TGTGCCAGCGTACCGACCCGGACAGCCCAAGAGACCCAGTACTTC. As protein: CASVPTRTAQETQYF.

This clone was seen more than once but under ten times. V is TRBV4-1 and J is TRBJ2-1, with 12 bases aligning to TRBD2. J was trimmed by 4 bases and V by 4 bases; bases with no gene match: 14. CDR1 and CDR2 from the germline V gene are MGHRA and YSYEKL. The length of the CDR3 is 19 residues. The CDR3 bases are TGCGCCAGCAGCCCTAGAGATCCTGGACTAGCGGGATATTACAATGAGCAGTTCTTC. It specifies CASSPRDPGLAGYYNEQFF.

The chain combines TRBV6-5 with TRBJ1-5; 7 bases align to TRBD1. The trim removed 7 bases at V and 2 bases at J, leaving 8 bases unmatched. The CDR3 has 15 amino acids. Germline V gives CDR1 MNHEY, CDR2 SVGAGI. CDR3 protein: CASTSVDRGNQPQHF. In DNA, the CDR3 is TGTGCCAGCACCTCAGTTGACAGGGGCAATCAGCCCCAGCATTTT.

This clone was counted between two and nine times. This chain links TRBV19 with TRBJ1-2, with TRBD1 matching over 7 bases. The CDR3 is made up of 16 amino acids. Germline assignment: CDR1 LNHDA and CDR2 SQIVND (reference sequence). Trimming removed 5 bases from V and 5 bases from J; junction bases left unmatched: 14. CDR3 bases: TGTGCCAGTAGTCGGCCTTCAGGGGGAGTAGGATATGGCTACACCTTC. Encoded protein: CASSRPSGGVGYGYTF. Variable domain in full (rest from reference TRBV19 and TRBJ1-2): DGGITQSPKYLFRKEGQNVTLSCEQNLNHDAMYWYRQDPGQGLRLIYYSQIVNDFQKGDIAEGYSVSREKKESFPLTVTSAQKNPTAFYLCASSRPSGGVGYGYTFGSGTRLTVV.

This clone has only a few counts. The CDR3 loop is CASSDRSNQPQHF. Here the CDR3 DNA reads TGTGCCAGCAGTGACAGGAGCAATCAGCCCCAGCATTTT. The rearrangement joins TRBV2 to TRBJ1-5; D is unclear. This CDR3 comprises 13 residues. Germline-derived CDR1 and CDR2 are SNHLY and FYNNEI. Trimming removed 3 bases from V and 1 base from J, with 4 bases in between.

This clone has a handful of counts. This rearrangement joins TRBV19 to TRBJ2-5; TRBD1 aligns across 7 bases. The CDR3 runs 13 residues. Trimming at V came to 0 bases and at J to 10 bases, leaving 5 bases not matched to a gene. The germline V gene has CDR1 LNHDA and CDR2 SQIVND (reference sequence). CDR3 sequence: CASSIERQGVQYF. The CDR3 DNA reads TGTGCCAGTAGTATAGAAAGACAGGGAGTCCAGTACTTC.

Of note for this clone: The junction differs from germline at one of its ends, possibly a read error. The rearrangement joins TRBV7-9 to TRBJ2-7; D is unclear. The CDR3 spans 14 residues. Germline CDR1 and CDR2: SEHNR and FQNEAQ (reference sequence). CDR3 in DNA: TGTTCCAGCAGCCCCCGTCAGTTTCCCTACGAGCAGTACTTC. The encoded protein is CSSSPRQFPYEQYF.

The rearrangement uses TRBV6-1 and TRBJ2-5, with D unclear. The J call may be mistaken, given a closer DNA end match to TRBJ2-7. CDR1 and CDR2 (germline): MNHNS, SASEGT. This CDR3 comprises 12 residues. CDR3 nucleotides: TGTGCCAGCAGTGAGTCCTTCTACGAGCAGTACTTC. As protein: CASSESFYEQYF.

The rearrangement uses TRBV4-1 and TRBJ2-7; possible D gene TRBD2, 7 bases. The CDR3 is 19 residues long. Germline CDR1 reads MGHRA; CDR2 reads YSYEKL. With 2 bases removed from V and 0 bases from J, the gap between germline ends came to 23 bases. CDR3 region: CASSQSGSASGTSSYEQYF. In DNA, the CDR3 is TGCGCCAGCAGCCAAAGTGGGTCAGCCAGCGGGACAAGCTCCTACGAGCAGTACTTC.

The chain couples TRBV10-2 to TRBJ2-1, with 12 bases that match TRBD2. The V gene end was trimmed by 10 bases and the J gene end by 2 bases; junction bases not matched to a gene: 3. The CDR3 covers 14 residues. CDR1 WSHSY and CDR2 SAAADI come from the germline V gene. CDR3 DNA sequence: TGCGCCACCAGGACTAGCGGGGCCTACAATGAGCAGTTCTTC. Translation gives CATRTSGAYNEQFF.

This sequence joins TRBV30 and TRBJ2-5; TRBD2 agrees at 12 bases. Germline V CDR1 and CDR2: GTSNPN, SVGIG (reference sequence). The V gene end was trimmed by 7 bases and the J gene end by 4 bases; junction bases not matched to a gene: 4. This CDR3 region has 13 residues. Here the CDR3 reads CAFRTSGTETQYF. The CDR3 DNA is TGTGCCTTCCGGACTAGCGGGACAGAGACCCAGTACTTC.

CDR3 DNA: TGTGCCAGCAGGACTGCGGGGGACAGGGTTTTGGGCTATGGCTACACCTTC. Its protein product is CASRTAGDRVLGYGYTF. This rearrangement joins TRBV5-4 to TRBJ1-2; TRBD1 matches at 9 bases. The germline CDR1 and CDR2 sequences are SGHNT and YYREEE (reference sequence). This CDR3 is built from 17 residues. V lost 5 bases, J lost 4 bases, and 15 bases stayed unmatched.

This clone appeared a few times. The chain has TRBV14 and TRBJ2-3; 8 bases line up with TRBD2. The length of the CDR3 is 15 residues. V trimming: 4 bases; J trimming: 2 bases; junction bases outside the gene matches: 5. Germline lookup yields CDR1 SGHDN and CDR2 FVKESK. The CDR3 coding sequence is TGTGCCAGCAGCCCTCGACTAGCGCCCACAGATACGCAGTATTTT. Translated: CASSPRLAPTDTQYF.

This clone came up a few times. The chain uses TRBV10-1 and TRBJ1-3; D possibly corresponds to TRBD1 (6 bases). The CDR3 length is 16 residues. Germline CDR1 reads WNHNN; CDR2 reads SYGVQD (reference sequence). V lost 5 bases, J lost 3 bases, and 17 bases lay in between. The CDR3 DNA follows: TGCGCCAGCAGTCCATTTACAGGGAAGGGTGGAAACACCATATATTTT. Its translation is CASSPFTGKGGNTIYF.

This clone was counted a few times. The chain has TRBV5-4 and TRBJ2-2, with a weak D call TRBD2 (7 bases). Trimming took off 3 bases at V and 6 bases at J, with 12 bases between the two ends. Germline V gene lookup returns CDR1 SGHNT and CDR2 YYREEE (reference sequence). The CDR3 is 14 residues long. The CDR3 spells CASSSTGRAGELFF. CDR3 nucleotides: TGTGCCAGCAGCTCAACAGGGAGGGCCGGGGAGCTGTTTTTT.

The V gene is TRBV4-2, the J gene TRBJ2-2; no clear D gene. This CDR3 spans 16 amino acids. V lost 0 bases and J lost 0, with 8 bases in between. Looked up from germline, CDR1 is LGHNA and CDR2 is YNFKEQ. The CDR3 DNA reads TGTGCCAGCAGCCAAGACCCGGGTACGAACACCGGGGAGCTGTTTTTT. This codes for CASSQDPGTNTGELFF.

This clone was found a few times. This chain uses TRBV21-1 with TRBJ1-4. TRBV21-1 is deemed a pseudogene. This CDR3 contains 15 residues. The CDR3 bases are TGTGCCAGTTCTAAAAGAGAGGGCGGAAGTGAAAAACTGTTTTTT. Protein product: CASSKREGGSEKLFF.

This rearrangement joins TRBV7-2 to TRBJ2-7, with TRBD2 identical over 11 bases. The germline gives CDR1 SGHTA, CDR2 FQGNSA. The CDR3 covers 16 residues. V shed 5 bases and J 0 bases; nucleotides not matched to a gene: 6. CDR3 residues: CASSLLAGVPSYEQYF. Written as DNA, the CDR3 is TGTGCCAGCAGCCTACTAGCGGGGGTTCCCTCCTACGAGCAGTACTTC.

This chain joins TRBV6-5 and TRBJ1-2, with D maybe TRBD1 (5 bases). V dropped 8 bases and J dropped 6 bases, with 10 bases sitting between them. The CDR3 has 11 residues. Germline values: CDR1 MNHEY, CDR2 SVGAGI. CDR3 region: CASVKGNGYTF. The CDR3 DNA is TGTGCCAGCGTGAAGGGGAATGGCTACACCTTC.

Written as DNA, the CDR3 is TGTGCCAGCAGTTGGGGACAGACCTACGAGCAGTACTTC. This codes for CASSWGQTYEQYF. This sequence joins TRBV6-6 and TRBJ2-7; 7 bases line up with TRBD1. The J segment lost 2 bases and the V segment lost 4 bases, leaving 2 bases of the junction unmatched. This CDR3 has 13 residues. Looked up from germline, CDR1 is MNHNY and CDR2 is SVGAGI (reference sequence).

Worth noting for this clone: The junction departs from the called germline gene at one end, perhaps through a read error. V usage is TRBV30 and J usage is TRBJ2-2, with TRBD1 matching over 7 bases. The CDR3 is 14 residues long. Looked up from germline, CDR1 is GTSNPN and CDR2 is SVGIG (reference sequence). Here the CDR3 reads CAWMRGPSTGEMFF. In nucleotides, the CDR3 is TGTGCCTGGATGAGGGGGCCTAGCACCGGGGAGATGTTTTTT.

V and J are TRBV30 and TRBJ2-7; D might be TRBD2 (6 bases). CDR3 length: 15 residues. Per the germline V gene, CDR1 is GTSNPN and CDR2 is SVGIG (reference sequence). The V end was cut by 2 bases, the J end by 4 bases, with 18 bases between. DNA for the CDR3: TGTGCCTGGAGTTTTCCTAACGGGAGATCGTACGAGCAGTACTTC. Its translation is CAWSFPNGRSYEQYF.

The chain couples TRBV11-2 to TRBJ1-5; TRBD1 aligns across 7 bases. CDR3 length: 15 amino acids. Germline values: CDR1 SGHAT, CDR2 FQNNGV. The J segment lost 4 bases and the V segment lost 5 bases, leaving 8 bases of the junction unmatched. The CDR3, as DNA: TGTGCCAGCAGCCTGATGGACAGGCTAAATCAGCCCCAGCATTTT. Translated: CASSLMDRLNQPQHF.